This is a list of T cell receptor beta chains from one sample in a study of vaccination effects on CD4 cells after COVID-19. Which antigens these TCRs recognize remains unknown. Clones were sequenced by immunoSEQ multiplex PCR, and TCRdb holds only the in-frame ones, with some missing. Of 20,000 to 25,000 clones listed, about four fifths were seen once; the top ten hold 37%. Sequencing used CD4+ T cells from PBMCs cultured with a peptide pool, obtained before COVID-19 vaccination. The receptors come from a human donor who had a prior SARS-CoV-2 infection. The CDR3 runs from the conserved cysteine through the conserved F or W. Fields, in order: D gene, V gene, J gene, clone size, CDR3 protein, CDR3 DNA. A D gene is named only where the DNA matches it firmly. Size is stated for part of the rows, as once, few or many counts, or as a class when the clone is expanded.

>-|TRBV5-6|TRBJ2-7|-
CASSLFVRSQSSYEQYF
TGTGCCAGCAGCTTGTTTGTGCGGAGTCAAAGCTCCTACGAGCAGTACTTC
>-|TRBV27|TRBJ2-7|-
CASSFRLQGPEQYF
TGTGCCAGCAGTTTTCGGCTCCAGGGTCCCGAGCAGTACTTC
>-|TRBV21-1|TRBJ2-7|-
CASSNRQESPYEQYF
TGTGCCAGCAGCAACCGACAGGAGAGTCCCTACGAGCAGTACTTC
>TRBD1|TRBV7-9|TRBJ2-7|-
CASSLFPTGRTYEQYF
TGTGCCAGCAGCTTATTTCCGACAGGGCGAACCTACGAGCAGTACTTC
>-|TRBV12-5|TRBJ1-1|-
CASNRHMNTEAFF
TGTGCTAGCAACCGACACATGAACACTGAAGCTTTCTTT
>TRBD2|TRBV25-1|TRBJ2-3|few
CAAGGGLGTQYF
TGTGCCGCCGGGGGGGGACTCGGCACGCAGTATTTT
>TRBD2|TRBV5-1|TRBJ2-7|-
CASSFTSGGTSSYEQYF
TGCGCCAGCAGCTTTACTAGCGGGGGGACGAGCTCCTACGAGCAGTACTTC
>TRBD2|TRBV5-4|TRBJ2-5|-
CASSSGTSGNRPETQYF
TGTGCCAGCAGCTCCGGGACTAGCGGGAACAGGCCGGAGACCCAGTACTTC
>-|TRBV7-9|TRBJ1-1|-
CASSLGSGLTEAFF
TGTGCCAGCAGCTTAGGTTCCGGGCTGACTGAAGCTTTCTTT
>TRBD1|TRBV5-6|TRBJ2-2|-
CASSLPGGYGTGELFF
TGTGCCAGCAGCTTGCCAGGGGGCTACGGCACCGGGGAGCTGTTTTTT
>-|TRBV6-5|TRBJ2-2|-
CASSYMRSGELFF
TGTGCCAGCAGTTACATGAGGTCCGGGGAGCTGTTTTTT
>-|TRBV2|TRBJ1-5|few
CASNSEGGQPQHF
TGTGCCAGCAACTCCGAGGGGGGTCAGCCCCAGCATTTT
>-|TRBV7-2|TRBJ1-6|-
CASSLIAANSPLHF
TGTGCCAGCAGCCTCATAGCCGCTAATTCACCCCTCCACTTT
>TRBD2|TRBV6-5|TRBJ2-7|-
CASSYSPSGSYEQYF
TGTGCCAGCAGTTACTCCCCTAGCGGGAGCTACGAGCAGTACTTC
>-|TRBV12-3/TRBV12-4|TRBJ1-6|-
CASSLLGSPLHF
TGTGCCAGCAGTTTACTTGGGTCACCCCTCCACTTT
>-|TRBV6-2/TRBV6-3|TRBJ2-7|-
CASSYRKGVNYEQYF
TGTGCCAGCAGTTATCGAAAAGGGGTTAACTACGAGCAGTACTTC
>-|TRBV9|TRBJ1-2|few
CASSVASNYGYTF
TGTGCCAGCAGCGTGGCCTCTAACTATGGCTACACCTTC
>-|TRBV27|TRBJ1-5|-
CASSFRGSNQPQHF
TGTGCCAGCAGTTTCCGAGGTAGCAATCAGCCCCAGCATTTT
>-|TRBV10-3|TRBJ2-2|-
CAISEPTRGRGSNTGELFF
TGTGCCATCAGTGAGCCTACTAGGGGCAGGGGATCGAACACCGGGGAGCTGTTTTTT
>-|TRBV5-4|TRBJ1-2|-
CASSLAGLNHGGYTF
TGTGCCAGCAGCCTGGCAGGACTCAATCACGGTGGCTACACCTTC
>-|TRBV10-3|TRBJ1-2|-
CAITPGEGNIGYTF
TGTGCCATCACCCCGGGTGAAGGGAATATCGGCTACACCTTC
>TRBD2|TRBV2|TRBJ2-3|-
CASSVRREGGTTQYF
TGTGCCAGCAGTGTAAGGCGGGAGGGCGGGACTACGCAGTATTTT
>-|TRBV19|TRBJ1-5|-
CASTPGGYFDQPQHF
TGTGCCAGTACCCCTGGTGGTTACTTCGATCAGCCCCAGCATTTT
>-|TRBV5-1|TRBJ1-1|once
CASPHPVSVLMNTEAFF
TGCGCCAGCCCTCATCCAGTCTCAGTACTTATGAACACTGAAGCTTTCTTT
>-|TRBV3-1/TRBV3-2|TRBJ2-7|once
CASRGGLPYEQYF
TGTGCCAGCCGAGGAGGGCTCCCCTACGAGCAGTACTTC
>TRBD1|TRBV18|TRBJ2-7|-
CASSQDRVEYGEQYF
TGTGCCAGCTCACAGGACAGGGTTGAATATGGCGAGCAGTACTTC
>-|TRBV5-6|TRBJ2-3|-
CASSLVDTQYF
TGTGCCAGCAGCTTGGTAGATACGCAGTATTTT
>-|TRBV20-1|TRBJ2-3|-
CSASTGGTDTQYF
TGCAGTGCTAGTACAGGAGGCACAGATACGCAGTATTTT
>TRBD1|TRBV7-9|TRBJ2-1|-
CASSPKTGGSEQFF
TGTGCCAGCAGCCCCAAGACAGGGGGCAGTGAGCAGTTCTTC
>-|TRBV15|TRBJ1-5|-
CATSRGGRNQPQHF
TGTGCCACCAGCAGAGGAGGGCGCAATCAGCCCCAGCATTTT
>TRBD2|TRBV7-3|TRBJ2-1|-
CASSWRGGISHEQFF
TGTGCCAGCAGCTGGCGGGGGGGAATTTCCCATGAGCAGTTCTTC